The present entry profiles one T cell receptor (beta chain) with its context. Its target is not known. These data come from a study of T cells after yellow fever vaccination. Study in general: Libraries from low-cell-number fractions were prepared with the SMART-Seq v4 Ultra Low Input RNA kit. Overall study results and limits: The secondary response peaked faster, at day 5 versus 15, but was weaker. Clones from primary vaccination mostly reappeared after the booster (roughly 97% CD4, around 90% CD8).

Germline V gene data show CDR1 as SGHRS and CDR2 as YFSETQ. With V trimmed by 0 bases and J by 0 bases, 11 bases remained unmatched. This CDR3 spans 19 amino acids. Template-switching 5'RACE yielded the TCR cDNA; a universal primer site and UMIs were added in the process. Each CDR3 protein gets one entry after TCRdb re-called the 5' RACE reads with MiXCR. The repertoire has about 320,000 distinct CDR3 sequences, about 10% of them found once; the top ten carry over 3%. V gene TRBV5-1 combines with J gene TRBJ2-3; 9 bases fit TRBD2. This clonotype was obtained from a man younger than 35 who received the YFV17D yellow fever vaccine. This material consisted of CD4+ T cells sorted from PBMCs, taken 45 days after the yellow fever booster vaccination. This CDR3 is CASSLAGIAGATSTDTQYF. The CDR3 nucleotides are TGCGCCAGCAGCTTGGCCGGAATAGCGGGGGCTACTAGCACAGATACGCAGTATTTT.